The clone carrying this T cell receptor beta chain has a single count. This sample stems from a study of control samples from healthy donors and cancer patients. Repertoires were generated with immunoSEQ multiplex PCR, while TCRdb's copy carries only in-frame clones and drops some. Of some 94,000 clones detected, approximately 90% appear once; the ten largest clones hold around 1.3%. Germline assignment: CDR1 LGHDT and CDR2 YNNKEL (reference sequence). The CDR3 extends over 20 amino acids. Trimming removed 2 bases from V and 0 bases from J, with 25 bases in between. The rearrangement joins TRBV3-1 (or the pseudogene TRBV3-2) to TRBJ1-2, with no clear D. Sequencing used blood. The clonotype comes from a woman between 45 and 60 years old in good health. The CDR3 is CASSQWRPGPTKSTNYGYTF. Written as DNA, the CDR3 is TGTGCCAGCAGCCAATGGCGGCCGGGTCCAACGAAAAGTACTAACTATGGCTACACCTTC.